These 24 T cell receptor beta chains share one sample of origin, sequenced in a study of T-cell reconstitution after alpha-beta-depleted transplantation in children. Preparation of the TCRbeta library involved a method that used unique molecular identifiers. MiXCR, run by TCRdb on the PCR reads, gives a single entry per CDR3 protein. This sample has approximately 91,000 distinct CDR3 sequences; approximately 9.2% occur once, and the top ten carry 6.9%. The sequenced sample was PBMCs from the stem cell graft donor, obtained from the stem cell graft. The receptors originated from a human donor who donated a stem cell graft to a child with congenital amegakaryocytic thrombocytopenia.

In this sample, this clonotype turned up many times. V is TRBV6-6 and J is TRBJ2-3, with D hard to call. V was cut by 7 bases and J by 8 bases, with 13 bases left in between. The CDR3 runs to 12 residues. Germline lookup yields CDR1 MNHNY and CDR2 SVGAGI (reference sequence). This chain's CDR3 is CASTQTPTTQYF. The DNA for the CDR3 is TGTGCCAGCACCCAGACACCAACTACGCAGTATTTT.

The table lists this clonotype with many counts. This chain joins TRBV7-8 and TRBJ2-2; D is uncertain. Per the germline V gene, CDR1 is SGHVS and CDR2 is FQNEAQ. Trimming shortened V by 0 bases and J by 1 base, and 9 bases separated the two germline ends. The CDR3 is 16 amino acids. CDR3 DNA sequence: TGTGCCAGCAGCTTAGCCAGACTGAAGAACACCGGGGAGCTGTTTTTT. Its translation: CASSLARLKNTGELFF.

In this sample, this clonotype turned up many times. This CDR3 reads CASIDSGGRFNEQFF. CDR3 in DNA: TGCGCCAGCATTGATTCAGGGGGCCGTTTCAATGAGCAGTTCTTC. This chain uses TRBV5-1 with TRBJ2-1, with 8 positions matching TRBD1. J was trimmed by 6 bases and V by 6 bases; bases with no gene match: 11. The germline V gene encodes CDR1 SGHRS and CDR2 YFSETQ. The CDR3 consists of 15 residues.

This clonotype was picked up many times. One junction end does not reproduce the germline sequence, and a read error may be involved. This chain connects TRBV20-1 to TRBJ2-5; weak D call: TRBD2 (5 bases). Germline values: CDR1 DFQATT, CDR2 SNEGSKA (reference sequence). There are 14 residues in the CDR3. Here the CDR3 DNA reads TGCAGTGCTAGAGATCGGGGTGGTGAAGACACCCAGTACTTC. Translation: CSARDRGGEDTQYF.

This clonotype came up many times. The chain has TRBV24-1 and TRBJ2-3; D is uncertain. Between the trimmed V and J ends, which lost 4 bases and 0 bases, there was a span of 13 bases. This CDR3 is built from 16 residues. CDR1 and CDR2 from the germline V gene are KGHDR and SFDVKD. The CDR3 bases are TGTGCCACCAGTGAGGGAACTGGAGCTAGCACAGATACGCAGTATTTT. It specifies CATSEGTGASTDTQYF.

This clonotype occurred many times. The rearrangement links TRBV5-1 to TRBJ1-2; 9 bases agree with TRBD1. CDR3 size: 15 residues. V gave up 4 bases and J gave up 6 bases; unmatched junction bases: 10. Per the germline V gene, CDR1 is SGHRS and CDR2 is YFSETQ. CDR3 amino acids: CASSPDRTGVNGYTF. Written as DNA, the CDR3 is TGCGCCAGCAGCCCCGATAGGACAGGGGTAAATGGCTACACCTTC.

This clonotype was seen many times. V is TRBV29-1 and J is TRBJ1-1; a weak D match, TRBD1 (5 bases). V was trimmed by 6 bases and J by 0 bases, leaving 20 bases between them. Germline loops: CDR1 SQVTM, CDR2 ANQGSEA. The CDR3 length is 16 residues. The CDR3 reads CSVAILEGLMNTEAFF. DNA for the CDR3: TGCAGCGTAGCGATTTTGGAGGGGCTCATGAACACTGAAGCTTTCTTT.

This clonotype was picked up many times. This chain connects TRBV7-6 to TRBJ2-1, with D uncertain. Trimming took off 0 bases at V and 4 bases at J, with 10 bases between the two ends. The CDR3 consists of 15 residues. CDR1 and CDR2 from the germline V gene are SGHVS and FNYEAQ. In DNA, the CDR3 is TGTGCCAGCAGCTTAGCGGAGCTCGATTACAATGAGCAGTTCTTC. It yields the protein CASSLAELDYNEQFF.

The rearrangement joins TRBV30 to TRBJ2-5; D tentatively reads TRBD1 or TRBD2 (5 bases each). V was clipped by 0 bases and J by 7 bases, with 6 bases between them. Germline V gives CDR1 GTSNPN, CDR2 SVGIG (reference sequence). CDR3 length: 11 amino acids. CDR3 DNA: TGTGCCTGGAGTGTGGGGGTGACCCAGTACTTC. It encodes CAWSVGVTQYF.

This clonotype was observed many times. V and J are TRBV5-1 and TRBJ1-1; D ambiguous. The V and J ends lost 4 bases and 0 bases respectively, with 10 bases between them. The length of the CDR3 is 14 residues. Germline values: CDR1 SGHRS, CDR2 YFSETQ. The chain's CDR3 is CASSLAVMNTEAFF. CDR3 bases: TGCGCCAGCAGCCTCGCGGTGATGAACACTGAAGCTTTCTTT.

This clonotype has ten or more counts. The chain employs TRBV28 and TRBJ2-1, with 9 nucleotides matching TRBD1. Germline lookup yields CDR1 MDHEN and CDR2 SYDVKM. This CDR3 is built from 19 residues. V was clipped by 7 bases and J by 6 bases; unmatched bases: 22. The CDR3 region has the DNA TGTGCCAGCATCAACACCGGGGGCCCCGGGACAGGGAGTTTCAATGAGCAGTTCTTC. The encoded protein is CASINTGGPGTGSFNEQFF.

In its sample, this clonotype was seen many times. The rearrangement uses TRBV24-1 and TRBJ2-3; 8 bases fit TRBD1. J gave up 1 base and V 5 bases, and 13 bases lay outside the gene matches. CDR1 KGHDR and CDR2 SFDVKD come from the germline V gene. This CDR3 spans 18 amino acids. The CDR3 DNA reads as TGTGCCACCAGTGGAGCCGGACAGGGATCGGTCGGCACAGATACGCAGTATTTT. Its translation: CATSGAGQGSVGTDTQYF.

This clonotype was seen repeatedly, ten times or more. The chain combines TRBV19 with TRBJ2-4; D gene ambiguous. V dropped 4 bases and J dropped 8 bases, with 6 bases sitting between them. Per germline, CDR1 LNHDA and CDR2 SQIVND (reference sequence). This CDR3 is 11 amino acids long. Written as DNA, the CDR3 is TGTGCCAGTAGTAGTGGAGACATTCAGTACTTC. Residues: CASSSGDIQYF.

This clonotype showed up many times. The chain is built from TRBV10-3 and TRBJ2-4, with D perhaps matching TRBD1 or TRBD2 (5 bases each). With 10 bases removed from V and 1 base from J, the gap between germline ends came to 8 bases. Germline-derived CDR1 and CDR2 are ENHRY and SYGVKD. The CDR3 runs to 12 residues. The CDR3 DNA is TGTGCCACCGGGACGGCCAAAAACATTCAGTACTTC. Amino acid sequence: CATGTAKNIQYF.

This clonotype was recorded many times. V usage is TRBV6-5 and J usage is TRBJ2-2, with 9 bases that match TRBD2. The CDR3 is made up of 17 amino acids. V trimming: 1 base; J trimming: 3 bases; junction bases outside the gene matches: 6. Germline-derived CDR1 and CDR2 are MNHEY and SVGAGI. For the CDR3, the DNA is TGTGCCAGCAGTTACTGGGGGGGACTAGCCGACACCGGGGAGCTGTTTTTT. Protein sequence: CASSYWGGLADTGELFF.

In this sample, this clonotype turned up many times. The rearrangement joins TRBV19 to TRBJ1-2, with 10 bases aligning to TRBD1. V trimming: 8 bases; J trimming: 6 bases; junction bases outside the gene matches: 6. This CDR3 has 13 residues. The germline CDR1 and CDR2 sequences are LNHDA and SQIVND (reference sequence). The CDR3 loop is CASRQGAGDGYTF. Written as DNA, the CDR3 is TGTGCCAGTCGACAGGGGGCTGGCGATGGCTACACCTTC.

Many counts were recorded for this clonotype. This sequence joins TRBV20-1 and TRBJ2-5, with 11 bases that match TRBD2. The trim removed 1 base at V and 7 bases at J, leaving 5 bases unmatched. The germline CDR1 and CDR2 sequences are DFQATT and SNEGSKA (reference sequence). The CDR3 has 14 residues. The CDR3 sequence: CSARVTSGSRTQYF. The CDR3 nucleotides are TGCAGTGCTAGAGTAACTAGCGGGAGTAGGACCCAGTACTTC.

The chain links TRBV4-2 to TRBJ2-1, with D hard to call. The CDR3 is 15 residues long. Germline V gene lookup returns CDR1 LGHNA and CDR2 YNFKEQ. V was clipped by 1 base and J by 2 bases, with 9 bases between them. The CDR3 DNA sequence: TGTGCCAGCAGCCAAGCTCGAGAAACCTACAATGAGCAGTTCTTC. Translation gives CASSQARETYNEQFF.

Ten or more counts support this clonotype. The rearrangement links TRBV12-3 or TRBV12-4 to TRBJ2-2, with D possibly being TRBD2 (6 bases). The CDR3 loop spans 15 amino acids. The ends were cut back, 7 bases at V and 4 bases at J, with 16 bases in the middle. The CDR3 is CASNGGWMPTGELFF. CDR3 in DNA: TGTGCCAGCAATGGGGGGTGGATGCCCACCGGGGAGCTGTTTTTT.

This clonotype has a count of ten or more. This sequence joins TRBV5-1 and TRBJ2-7; no firm D call. The CDR3 is 14 residues long. V was shortened by 0 bases and J by 5 bases, with 12 bases between the two germline ends. Germline V lookup: CDR1 SGHRS, CDR2 YFSETQ. The CDR3 sequence: CASSLDLGGDEQYF. The CDR3 nucleotides are TGCGCCAGCAGCTTGGACCTTGGTGGGGACGAGCAGTACTTC.

This clonotype was picked up many times. V and J are TRBV12-3 or TRBV12-4 and TRBJ1-1; 10 bases agree with TRBD1. Trimming cost V 5 bases and J 4 bases; bases outside gene matches: 7. This CDR3 is built from 15 residues. In DNA form, the CDR3 reads TGTGCCAGCAGTCTACAGACAGGGGGCATCACTGAAGCTTTCTTT. It specifies CASSLQTGGITEAFF.

This clonotype was seen many times. This chain joins TRBV27 and TRBJ2-7; 7 bases fit TRBD2. The V gene end was trimmed by 5 bases and the J gene end by 6 bases; junction bases not matched to a gene: 7. The CDR3 is 13 amino acids. The germline V gene has CDR1 MNHEY and CDR2 SMNVEV (reference sequence). CDR3 nucleotide sequence: TGTGCCAGCAGTGCGACTAGCCGGCGCGAGCAGTACTTC. Encoded protein: CASSATSRREQYF.

V is TRBV7-9 and J is TRBJ2-7; a possible D gene is TRBD2 (5 bases). This CDR3 spans 12 amino acids. Germline loops: CDR1 SEHNR, CDR2 FQNEAQ (reference sequence). Between the trimmed V and J ends, which lost 5 bases and 6 bases, there was a span of 11 bases. DNA of the CDR3: TGTGCCAGCAGCGGCGGAGGAACCGAGCAGTACTTC. As protein: CASSGGGTEQYF.

The table lists this clonotype with many counts. This chain links TRBV7-9 with TRBJ2-5; 9 bases align to TRBD2. Germline-derived CDR1 and CDR2 are SEHNR and FQNEAQ (reference sequence). V gave up 4 bases and J gave up 3 bases; unmatched junction bases: 3. CDR3 size: 14 residues. CDR3 coding DNA: TGTGCCAGCAGCTCGGCTAGCGGGAAAGAGACCCAGTACTTC. Its protein product is CASSSASGKETQYF.